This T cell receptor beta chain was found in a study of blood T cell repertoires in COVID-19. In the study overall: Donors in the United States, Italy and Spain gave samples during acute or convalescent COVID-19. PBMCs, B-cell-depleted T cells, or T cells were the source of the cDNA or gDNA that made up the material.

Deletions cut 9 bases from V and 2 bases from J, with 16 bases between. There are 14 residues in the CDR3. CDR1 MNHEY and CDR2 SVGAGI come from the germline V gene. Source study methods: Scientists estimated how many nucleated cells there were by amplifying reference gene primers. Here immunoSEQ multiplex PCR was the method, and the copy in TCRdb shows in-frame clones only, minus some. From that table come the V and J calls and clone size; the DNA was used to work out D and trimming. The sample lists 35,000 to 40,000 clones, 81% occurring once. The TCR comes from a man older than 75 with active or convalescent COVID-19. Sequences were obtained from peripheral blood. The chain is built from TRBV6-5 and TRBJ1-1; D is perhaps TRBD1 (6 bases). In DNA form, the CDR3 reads TGTGCCAGAGAGGGGGGGGGACAAAACACTGAAGCTTTCTTT. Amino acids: CAREGGGQNTEAFF.